This entry features one TCR beta chain sequence. Its antigen is as yet unknown. This sample stems from a study of graft-versus-host responses after intestinal transplantation. Sequencing was performed with immunoSEQ multiplex PCR; in TCRdb, only in-frame clones are kept and a portion is missing. The sample holds tens of thousands of clones; 85% to 95% are singletons and the top ten take under 0.3%. V lost 0 bases to trimming and J lost 8 bases, with 11 bases between them. The CDR3 runs to 14 residues. The germline gives CDR1 SNHLY, CDR2 FYNNEI. The source was unstimulated CD8+ T cells sorted from spleen or lymph node cells, collected before transplant. This TCR was recovered from a human donor who was the organ donor for an intestinal transplant. This sequence joins TRBV2 and TRBJ2-1; D uncertain. CDR3 DNA sequence: TGTGCCAGCAGTGAAGCGCTCGGGCGCGATGAGCAGTTCTTC. Encoded protein: CASSEALGRDEQFF.